The following is a T cell receptor beta chain sequence with its context. The repertoire was sequenced with immunoSEQ multiplex PCR; TCRdb's copy has only in-frame clones and lacks some. Of over 250,000 clones in the sample, approximately 89% were seen once. The sample comes from a study of blood T cell repertoires in COVID-19. Study summary: COVID-19 samples from acute and convalescent phases originated in the United States, Italy and Spain. Sources were T cells, B-cell-depleted T cells, or PBMCs; the material itself was cDNA or gDNA.

Trimming took off 2 bases at V and 3 bases at J, with 10 bases between the two ends. The CDR3 has 13 residues. The germline V gene has CDR1 GTSNPN and CDR2 SVGIG (reference sequence). Those enrolled in Seattle joined during active infection and were followed longitudinally afterward. Material: peripheral blood. The V and J genes are TRBV30 and TRBJ1-1; tentative D call: TRBD1 (6 bases). The TCR sequence derives from a woman aged 25 to 39 with COVID-19, enrolled during active disease. The DNA of the CDR3 is TGTGCCTGGAGTTCAAGGACAGACACTGAAGCTTTCTTT. Encoded protein: CAWSSRTDTEAFF.